The 23 T cell receptor beta chains below were found in one sample sequenced in a study of T cell repertoires in cytomegalovirus infection. These receptors are not linked to any known antigen. Each CDR3 protein gets one entry after TCRdb re-called the reads with MiXCR. The table records some 310,000 distinct CDR3 sequences, approximately 25% of them present only once. Here the sequenced sample was cultured PBMCs, taken from culture after CMV antigen stimulation. Receptor source: a human donor in good health (CMV status not recorded). Some clones in this sample may be carry-over from other donors' samples.

This clonotype was detected many times. J is TRBJ2-5 and V is TRBV6-2 or TRBV6-3, with 7 bases that match TRBD1. Germline V gene sequence: CDR1 MNHEY, CDR2 SVGEGT. The CDR3 contains 14 residues. V lost 2 bases and J lost 5; bases outside the gene matches: 5. CDR3 protein: CASSYGQASETQYF. CDR3 nucleotides: TGTGCCAGCAGTTACGGACAGGCTAGCGAGACCCAGTACTTC.

The table lists this clonotype with a few counts. The chain is built from TRBV9 and TRBJ1-2; D may be TRBD1 (5 bases). Trimming removed 6 bases at V and 2 bases at J, with 8 bases between. This CDR3 is 12 amino acids long. Germline assignment: CDR1 SGDLS and CDR2 YYNGEE. CDR3 DNA: TGTGCCAGCACCCGGGACAACTATGGCTACACCTTC. Protein: CASTRDNYGYTF. Based on the CDR3 plus reference TRBV9 and TRBJ1-2, the full variable domain is DSGVTQTPKHLITATGQRVTLRCSPRSGDLSVYWYQQSLDQGLQFLIQYYNGEERAKGNILERFSAQQFPDLHSELNLSSLELGDSALYFCASTRDNYGYTFGSGTRLTVV.

This chain uses TRBV12-3 or TRBV12-4 with TRBJ1-1; TRBD1 matches 8 bases. The length of the CDR3 is 17 residues. V shed 1 base, J shed 1 base, and the junction held 8 bases outside the gene matches. The CDR3 bases are TGTGCCAGCAGTTTAGAGGTCGGGACAGGCAAGAACACTGAAGCTTTCTTT. Translating gives CASSLEVGTGKNTEAFF.

This clonotype has only a few counts. This chain joins TRBV5-1 and TRBJ2-5, with 8 bases aligning to TRBD2. The CDR3 is 16 residues long. Looked up from germline, CDR1 is SGHRS and CDR2 is YFSETQ. Trimming cost V 7 bases and J 4 bases; bases outside gene matches: 15. CDR3 residues: CASHHPGLGGGETQYF. DNA for the CDR3: TGCGCCAGCCACCATCCGGGACTAGGCGGGGGAGAGACCCAGTACTTC.

This clonotype was detected only a few times. CDR3 in amino acids: CAWSGFGRGLGGEQFF. The CDR3 DNA reads TGTGCCTGGAGTGGATTCGGCAGGGGGCTTGGCGGTGAGCAGTTCTTC. The chain uses TRBV30 and TRBJ2-1; 8 bases fit TRBD1. The CDR3 is made up of 16 amino acids. V shed 1 base, J shed 9 bases, and the junction held 14 bases outside the gene matches. Per the germline V gene, CDR1 is GTSNPN and CDR2 is SVGIG (reference sequence).

The table lists this clonotype with a few counts. The genes are TRBV11-2 and TRBJ2-7; tentatively, D is TRBD2 (5 bases). Between the trimmed V and J ends, which lost 3 bases and 3 bases, there was a span of 18 bases. The length of the CDR3 is 16 residues. The germline V gene encodes CDR1 SGHAT and CDR2 FQNNGV. CDR3 bases: TGTGCCAGCAGCTTGTCTACGGGGATATTAAACTACGAGCAGTACGTC. This translates into CASSLSTGILNYEQYV.

This clonotype was recorded a few times. The V call is TRBV4-1, the J call TRBJ1-2; TRBD1 aligns across 9 bases. Germline V gives CDR1 MGHRA, CDR2 YSYEKL. With V trimmed by 7 bases and J by 5 bases, 11 bases remained unmatched. The CDR3 runs 15 residues. Here the CDR3 DNA reads TGCGCCAGCAATCCGCGAACAGGGGGCTCTTATGGCTACACCTTC. Encoded protein: CASNPRTGGSYGYTF.

The V and J genes are TRBV6-2 or TRBV6-3 and TRBJ2-7; TRBD2 agrees at 7 bases. Trimming took 6 bases from V and 2 from J; bases not matched to a gene: 13. Germline V gives CDR1 MNHEY, CDR2 SVGEGT. The CDR3 length is 16 residues. The chain's CDR3 is CASRGSSGTTTYEQYF. The CDR3 DNA reads TGTGCCAGCAGAGGCTCAAGCGGGACGACAACCTACGAGCAGTACTTC.

The chain uses TRBV12-3 or TRBV12-4 and TRBJ2-1; 10 positions agree with TRBD2. The J segment lost 7 bases and the V segment lost 3 bases, leaving 6 bases of the junction unmatched. This CDR3 has 15 residues. CDR3 nucleotides: TGTGCCAGCAGTTTGCCTAGCGGGAGACCTAATGAGCAGTTCTTC. As protein: CASSLPSGRPNEQFF.

This chain joins TRBV11-2 and TRBJ2-1; TRBD2 aligns across 8 bases. The CDR3 has 17 residues. V trimming: 1 base; J trimming: 6 bases; junction bases outside the gene matches: 11. Germline lookup yields CDR1 SGHAT and CDR2 FQNNGV. CDR3 sequence (DNA): TGTGCCAGCAGCTTAGTCCAAAGCGGGAGCCTTGGCAATGAGCAGTTCTTC. Amino acids: CASSLVQSGSLGNEQFF.

This clonotype has a handful of counts. Here the CDR3 reads CASSLGDRGIQPQHF. The CDR3 DNA follows: TGTGCCAGCAGCTTAGGGGACAGGGGGATTCAGCCCCAGCATTTT. The chain couples TRBV7-2 to TRBJ1-5; TRBD1 aligns across 11 bases. V shed 1 base, J shed 6 bases, and the junction held 2 bases outside the gene matches. Germline CDR1 reads SGHTA; CDR2 reads FQGNSA. This CDR3 contains 15 residues.

This CDR3 is CAGTYSRNTGELFF. Written as DNA, the CDR3 is TGTGCCGGCACCTATTCGAGGAACACCGGGGAGCTGTTTTTT. The V call is TRBV7-2, the J call TRBJ2-2, with D hard to call. V shed 11 bases and J shed 1 base, with 14 bases lying between them. The germline CDR1 and CDR2 sequences are SGHTA and FQGNSA. CDR3 length: 14 amino acids.

The V call is TRBV7-2, the J call TRBJ2-5; 7 nucleotides align to TRBD2. Trimming took 3 bases from V and 5 from J; bases not matched to a gene: 15. Looked up from germline, CDR1 is SGHTA and CDR2 is FQGNSA. The CDR3 sequence is 17 residues long. Here the CDR3 reads CASSLGLRVSGRETQYF. The CDR3, as DNA: TGTGCCAGCAGCTTGGGCCTCCGGGTTAGCGGGCGGGAGACCCAGTACTTC.

This clonotype was recorded many times. The chain combines TRBV7-8 with TRBJ2-3; no firm D call. CDR1 and CDR2 from the germline V gene are SGHVS and FQNEAQ. The length of the CDR3 is 18 residues. V was trimmed by 1 base and J by 4 bases, leaving 21 bases between them. CDR3 residues: CASSLVRPGRLGADTQYF. CDR3 DNA: TGTGCCAGCAGCTTAGTACGACCCGGTCGTCTTGGCGCAGATACGCAGTATTTT.

The chain uses TRBV7-2 and TRBJ1-6, with TRBD1 matching 8 bases. The V and J ends lost 1 base and 9 bases, in that order; junction bases with no gene match: 8. The CDR3 has 16 residues. Looked up from germline, CDR1 is SGHTA and CDR2 is FQGNSA. CDR3 sequence: CASSLGGAGGGSPLHF. CDR3 coding DNA: TGTGCCAGCAGCTTAGGGGGGGCAGGGGGCGGTTCACCCCTCCACTTT.

This clonotype was seen ten or more times. The J gene is TRBJ2-3, the V gene TRBV7-2; TRBD2 might be the D (6 bases). Germline assignment: CDR1 SGHTA and CDR2 FQGNSA. Trimming removed 8 bases at V and 7 bases at J, with 10 bases between. CDR3 length: 11 amino acids. In DNA form, the CDR3 reads TGTGCCAGCGGGGAGGACTATACGCAGTATTTT. Amino acids: CASGEDYTQYF.

This clonotype has a count of ten or more. The chain employs TRBV7-2 and TRBJ1-3; a weak D match, TRBD1 (5 bases). Trimming took 5 bases from V and 0 from J, leaving 11 bases between them. This CDR3 has 15 amino acids. Germline values: CDR1 SGHTA, CDR2 FQGNSA. CDR3: CASSPAGVSGNTIYF. In DNA form, the CDR3 reads TGTGCCAGCAGCCCGGCGGGGGTCTCTGGAAACACCATATATTTT.

This clonotype turned up a few times. The chain couples TRBV19 to TRBJ2-3, with D perhaps matching TRBD2 (6 bases). CDR3 length: 16 amino acids. Between the trimmed V and J ends, which lost 8 bases and 0 bases, there was a span of 18 bases. Germline V gene data show CDR1 as LNHDA and CDR2 as SQIVND (reference sequence). The CDR3 DNA sequence: TGTGCCAGTTCCTCCCCTAGCGTATGGAGCACAGATACGCAGTATTTT. It yields the protein CASSSPSVWSTDTQYF.

This clonotype was found a few times. The CDR3 DNA reads as TGTGCCTGGTCCCTCATCACTTCGACAGGGAGGCATGGAACTAATGAAAAACTGTTTTTT. Encoded protein: CAWSLITSTGRHGTNEKLFF. The chain uses TRBV30 and TRBJ1-4; 7 nucleotides match TRBD1. This CDR3 comprises 20 residues. Germline loops: CDR1 GTSNPN, CDR2 SVGIG (reference sequence). With 5 bases clipped from V and 1 base from J, the junction kept 22 bases outside the gene matches.

This clonotype was observed a few times. The chain couples TRBV11-3 to TRBJ2-5; D is possibly TRBD2 (6 bases). Between the trimmed V and J ends, which lost 3 bases and 3 bases, there was a span of 8 bases. CDR1 SGHNT and CDR2 YENEEA come from the germline V gene. CDR3 length equals 13 residues. CDR3 coding DNA: TGTGCCAGCAGCTTTGGCGGGGAAGAGACCCAGTACTTC. Its protein product is CASSFGGEETQYF.

This clonotype has more than one count but fewer than ten. This sequence joins TRBV6-2 or TRBV6-3 and TRBJ2-3, with TRBD2 identical over 13 bases. Trimming at V came to 2 bases and at J to 3 bases, leaving 8 bases not matched to a gene. Germline V gene data show CDR1 as MNHEY and CDR2 as SVGEGT. The length of the CDR3 is 18 residues. The CDR3 loop is CASSYPSPLAGGTDTQYF. CDR3 nucleotide sequence: TGTGCCAGCAGTTACCCTTCCCCACTAGCGGGAGGGACAGATACGCAGTATTTT.

The genes are TRBV7-8 and TRBJ2-1; 11 bases fit TRBD2. V dropped 5 bases and J dropped 1; count of bases not matched to a gene: 13. The length of the CDR3 is 19 residues. Germline assignment: CDR1 SGHVS and CDR2 FQNEAQ. The CDR3 coding sequence is TGTGCCAGCAGCGCCCGGAGGCTAGCGGGAGGCCCATCCTACAATGAGCAGTTCTTC. It translates to CASSARRLAGGPSYNEQFF.

The rearrangement uses TRBV28 and TRBJ2-1, with TRBD2 identical over 11 bases. With 6 bases clipped from V and 9 bases from J, the junction kept 13 bases outside the gene matches. Germline V gives CDR1 MDHEN, CDR2 SYDVKM. This CDR3 contains 16 residues. The chain's CDR3 is CASRPWTSGRISEQFF. The CDR3 bases are TGTGCCAGCAGACCCTGGACTAGCGGGCGTATTAGTGAGCAGTTCTTC.